These 21 T cell receptor beta chains came from one sample sequenced in a study of human T cells and chemical hapten exposure. TCRdb reprocessed the RACE reads with MiXCR, giving one entry per CDR3 protein. The table lists 130,000 or so distinct CDR3 sequences, 8.5% to 9.5% of them singletons. Stated time point: healthy volunteer bleed at 2 weeks. Unfractionated whole blood served as the source for total RNA extraction. What was sequenced was whole blood. These receptors all come from a male donor in good health. Some clones in this sample may be carry-over from other donors' samples.

This clonotype showed up just a few times. The V and J genes are TRBV6-1 and TRBJ2-7; 7 bases line up with TRBD2. This CDR3 has 15 amino acids. With V trimmed by 4 bases and J by 4 bases, 10 bases remained unmatched. In germline, CDR1 is MNHNS, CDR2 SASEGT. CDR3 in amino acids: CASSGSGTTYYEQYF. In DNA, the CDR3 is TGTGCCAGCAGTGGTTCCGGGACTACCTATTACGAGCAGTACTTC.

This clonotype has at least ten counts. The genes are TRBV6-6 and TRBJ2-1; 11 nucleotides line up with TRBD2. The CDR3 loop spans 15 amino acids. The V gene end was trimmed by 5 bases and the J gene end by 6 bases; junction bases not matched to a gene: 6. Germline V lookup: CDR1 MNHNY, CDR2 SVGAGI (reference sequence). The CDR3: CASSLSGGAINEQFF. The CDR3 DNA reads as TGTGCCAGCAGTCTTAGCGGGGGGGCGATCAATGAGCAGTTCTTC.

This clonotype was seen only a few times. This chain connects TRBV12-3 or TRBV12-4 to TRBJ1-4, with 8 bases fitting TRBD1. The CDR3 runs to 14 residues. Trimming removed 6 bases from V and 10 bases from J; junction bases left unmatched: 10. Here the CDR3 reads CASRPGTGGRKLFF. The CDR3 region has the DNA TGTGCCAGCAGGCCCGGGACAGGAGGAAGAAAACTGTTTTTT.

This clonotype has a handful of counts. The V call is TRBV29-1, the J call TRBJ2-5, with TRBD2 as a possible D gene (5 bases). V lost 1 base and J lost 5, with 17 bases in between. The CDR3 length is 15 residues. Germline V gives CDR1 SQVTM, CDR2 ANQGSEA. The CDR3 region is CSVEGVEGYVETQYF. The CDR3 DNA sequence: TGCAGCGTTGAAGGGGTAGAGGGATACGTCGAGACCCAGTACTTC.

This chain joins TRBV3-1 and TRBJ2-1, with D maybe TRBD2 (5 bases). The CDR3 contains 16 residues. Germline CDR1 reads LGHDT; CDR2 reads YNNKEL (reference sequence). V lost 0 bases and J lost 0, with 9 bases in between. In DNA, the CDR3 is TGTGCCAGCAGCCAAGATTCGGGGAGCTCCTACAATGAGCAGTTCTTC. Protein product: CASSQDSGSSYNEQFF.

This clonotype came up a few times. V gene TRBV14 combines with J gene TRBJ2-2; 11 nucleotides line up with TRBD2. The junction had 5 bases not matched to a gene; V was cut back by 1 base and J by 4 bases. The length of the CDR3 is 17 residues. Looked up from germline, CDR1 is SGHDN and CDR2 is FVKESK. The CDR3 DNA reads as TGTGCCAGCAGCCAAGGACTAGCGGGGCGCAGCACCGGGGAGCTGTTTTTT. Translation: CASSQGLAGRSTGELFF.

This clonotype was seen a handful of times. This chain joins TRBV12-3 or TRBV12-4 and TRBJ2-3, with a possible D match to TRBD1 (6 bases). The CDR3 spans 15 residues. V gave up 2 bases and J gave up 0 bases, with 9 bases separating them. The CDR3 nucleotides read TGTGCCAGCAGTTTAAAGGACAGAAGCACAGATACGCAGTATTTT. Residues: CASSLKDRSTDTQYF.

This clonotype was observed a few times. This chain links TRBV27 with TRBJ2-1; 9 bases are shared with TRBD2. Per the germline V gene, CDR1 is MNHEY and CDR2 is SMNVEV (reference sequence). The V and J ends lost 0 bases and 6 bases, in that order; junction bases with no gene match: 6. This CDR3 region has 16 residues. The CDR3 here is CASSLSRGGAANEQFF. The CDR3 nucleotides are TGTGCCAGCAGTTTATCGCGCGGGGGGGCCGCCAATGAGCAGTTCTTC.

This clonotype was seen more than once but under ten times. The V call is TRBV21-1, the J call TRBJ2-7; the tabulated D call, TRBD2, remains unverified against the DNA. TRBV21-1 is recorded as a pseudogene. The CDR3 has 16 amino acids. This CDR3 is CASSDGPYYSSYEQYF. The CDR3, as DNA: TGTGCCAGCAGCGACGGGCCTTATTATAGCTCCTACGAGCAGTACTTC.

The sample holds many counts of this clonotype. J is TRBJ2-3 and V is TRBV18, with 10 bases that match TRBD2. The ends lost 0 bases at V and 4 bases at J; junction bases unmatched: 1. CDR3 length: 15 amino acids. Germline values: CDR1 KGHSH, CDR2 LQKENI. The CDR3 bases are TGTGCCAGCTCACCACCGGGACTAGCGCCAGATACGCAGTATTTT. Translated: CASSPPGLAPDTQYF.

This chain uses TRBV6-1 with TRBJ1-5, with 11 bases aligning to TRBD1. Germline CDR1 reads MNHNS; CDR2 reads SASEGT. CDR3 length: 15 amino acids. V gave up 7 bases and J gave up 6 bases; unmatched junction bases: 8. DNA for the CDR3: TGTGCCAGCATGATCGGACAGGGGGCTTTTCAGCCCCAGCATTTT. Protein: CASMIGQGAFQPQHF.

The rearrangement links TRBV7-8 to TRBJ1-4; TRBD1 aligns across 7 bases. The CDR3 length is 16 residues. The V segment lost 5 bases and the J segment 9 bases; nucleotides outside the gene matches: 15. Per germline, CDR1 SGHVS and CDR2 FQNEAQ. CDR3 sequence: CASSDIPGGRSKKLFF. Written as DNA, the CDR3 is TGTGCCAGCAGCGATATTCCAGGGGGGAGGAGTAAAAAACTGTTTTTT.

This clonotype was detected ten times or more. The chain links TRBV7-2 to TRBJ2-7; D not certain. The CDR3 extends over 12 amino acids. Germline assignment: CDR1 SGHTA and CDR2 FQGNSA. Trimming stripped 3 bases from V and 3 bases from J, with 6 bases between. DNA for the CDR3: TGTGCCAGCAGCTTGCGAGTCTACGAGCAGTACTTC. This encodes CASSLRVYEQYF.

This clonotype was picked up a small number of times. The V call is TRBV13, the J call TRBJ2-1, with D tentatively TRBD2 (6 bases). V was trimmed by 6 bases and J by 8 bases, leaving 17 bases between them. The CDR3 spans 14 residues. Looked up from germline, CDR1 is PRHDT and CDR2 is FYEKMQ (reference sequence). CDR3 nucleotide sequence: TGTGCCAGCAGGCTTGGAGGGCCGCTGGATGAGCAGTTCTTC. Its protein is CASRLGGPLDEQFF.

The rearrangement joins TRBV6-5 to TRBJ2-2; the D call may be TRBD1 or TRBD2 (5 bases each). Germline loops: CDR1 MNHEY, CDR2 SVGAGI. Trimming cost V 6 bases and J 3 bases, with 14 bases left between them. The CDR3 has 15 residues. The CDR3 region is CASSRRGSYTGELFF. The CDR3 nucleotides read TGTGCCAGCAGCCGTCGGGGCAGTTACACCGGGGAGCTGTTTTTT.

V usage is TRBV12-3 or TRBV12-4 and J usage is TRBJ1-1, with D tentatively TRBD1 (6 bases). This CDR3 is 15 amino acids long. V was clipped by 6 bases and J by 1 base, with 15 bases between them. This CDR3 is CASSLWGAGNTEAFF. CDR3 nucleotides: TGTGCCAGCAGCCTTTGGGGGGCGGGGAACACTGAAGCTTTCTTT.

This clonotype was recorded at least ten times. The J gene is TRBJ2-3, the V gene TRBV9, with D possibly being TRBD2 (5 bases). CDR3 length equals 14 residues. The germline gives CDR1 SGDLS, CDR2 YYNGEE. The germline V and J ends were trimmed by 5 bases and 0 bases, with 10 bases remaining between them. The CDR3 is CASRPGLSTDTQYF. CDR3 sequence (DNA): TGTGCCAGCAGACCTGGACTCAGCACAGATACGCAGTATTTT.

This clonotype was counted only a few times. The rearrangement links TRBV24-1 to TRBJ2-3; TRBD2 aligns across 7 bases. The CDR3 spans 15 residues. CDR1 and CDR2 from the germline V gene are KGHDR and SFDVKD. The junction had 6 bases not matched to a gene; V was cut back by 3 bases and J by 4 bases. Here the CDR3 reads CATSDGLVTPDTQYF. CDR3 nucleotides: TGTGCCACCAGTGATGGACTAGTCACCCCAGATACGCAGTATTTT.

In its sample, this clonotype was seen a few times. The rearrangement uses TRBV7-6 and TRBJ2-5; D is uncertain. With 5 bases removed from V and 2 bases from J, the gap between germline ends came to 9 bases. The CDR3 sequence is 13 residues long. The germline V gene encodes CDR1 SGHVS and CDR2 FNYEAQ. The CDR3: CASSRFTQETQYF. The CDR3 DNA is TGTGCCAGCAGCCGATTTACACAAGAGACCCAGTACTTC.

This clonotype was detected only a few times. This chain joins TRBV7-9 and TRBJ1-6; D not certain. This CDR3 spans 12 amino acids. Germline V lookup: CDR1 SEHNR, CDR2 FQNEAQ (reference sequence). Trimming took 7 bases from V and 7 from J, leaving 8 bases between them. Here the CDR3 DNA reads TGTGCCAGCACCTATGGGAATTCACCCCTCCACTTT. Protein: CASTYGNSPLHF.

This clonotype was counted many times. V is TRBV11-3 and J is TRBJ2-1; TRBD1 matches at 9 bases. V shed 0 bases, J shed 7 bases, and the junction held 13 bases outside the gene matches. CDR3 length equals 18 residues. CDR1 and CDR2 from the germline V gene are SGHNT and YENEEA. CDR3 nucleotides: TGTGCCAGCAGCTTAGACCATTCCGGGACAGGGTCAGGGAATGAGCAGTTCTTC. Its translation is CASSLDHSGTGSGNEQFF.